The present TCR beta chain was sequenced within a study of blood T cell repertoires in COVID-19. Study summary: The study drew acute and convalescent COVID-19 samples from the United States, Italy and Spain.

Some clones are missing from TCRdb's copy, which holds only in-frame ones; the method was immunoSEQ multiplex PCR. Of fewer than 15,000 clones listed, approximately 84% were seen once; the top ten hold 25% to 35%. The CDR3 has 16 residues. With V trimmed by 1 base and J by 7 bases, 9 bases remained unmatched. Germline CDR1 reads SGHNT; CDR2 reads YENEEA. This clone has just a few counts. This sequence was found in a human donor in a cohort sampled during active COVID-19. Sample: peripheral blood. The chain recombines TRBV11-3 with TRBJ2-1, with 8 bases lining up with TRBD2. The CDR3 region is CASSLAQAGAGNEQFF. Here the CDR3 DNA reads TGTGCCAGCAGCTTAGCCCAAGCGGGAGCGGGTAATGAGCAGTTCTTC.